A selection of T cell receptor beta chains follows, all from one sample in a study of shared clonotypes between healthy human individuals. Repertoires were generated with immunoSEQ multiplex PCR, while TCRdb's copy carries only in-frame clones and drops some. The table lists some 1.4 million clones, roughly 96% of them singletons. The sequenced sample was naive CD4+ T cells sorted from blood. These receptors came from a man aged 25 to 40 in good health. CDR3s include the opening cysteine and the closing phenylalanine or tryptophan.

v_call,cdr3_aa
TRBV5-1,CASSLLQESGSKLFF
TRBV9,CASSVDGGANTGELFF
TRBV7-8,CASSLGRAGSGMDEQFF
TRBV6-5,CASSFGTRRSHEQYF
TRBV7-8,CASSRLAGSYEQYF
TRBV2,CASREPIAGTSHETQYF
TRBV9,CASSVGFGSGPQHF
TRBV4-1,CASSQGEHADTEAFF
TRBV7-9,CASSLGVYYEQYF
TRBV4-1,CASSQDTKGIRGEKLFF
TRBV7-2,CASRLSGVRQETQYF
TRBV28,CASSSGMRYTGELFF
TRBV27,CASRTSSPDTGELFF
TRBV15,CATSTPGGAETQYF
TRBV7-9,CASSLARDQPQHF
TRBV10-3,CAISDLWKGRMNTEAFF
TRBV19,CASSIGGRTQHF
TRBV7-9,CASDRGSYNEQFF
TRBV5-1,CASSFPGGTDTQYF
TRBV5-4,CASSTDRGTSGRYEQYF
TRBV29-1,CSVARQGSSYEQYF
TRBV19,CASSITGVYQETQYF
TRBV2,CASTKGTANNEQFF
TRBV7-9,CASSLDRGNQPQHF
TRBV5-6,CASSLVGTSTDTQYF
TRBV28,CASSGRAREKLFF
TRBV19,CASSISGAIYEQYF
TRBV7-3,CASSEGLAGGTDTQYF
TRBV2,CASSDMRLEQFF
TRBV6-6,CATIGRRGDYGYTF
TRBV28,CASNPKAGRPLAYNEQFF